The 32 T cell receptor beta chains below come from one sample, sequenced in a study of T cell responses to AZD1222 COVID-19 vaccine. The table came from immunoSEQ multiplex PCR; TCRdb's copy has only in-frame clones and leaves some out. The sample carries about 100,000 clones, around nine tenths recorded once. Here the sequenced sample was peripheral blood, taken on day 0 of AZD1222 vaccination. The receptors stem from an adult in good health.

The rearrangement joins TRBV7-9 to TRBJ1-4, with 7 positions matching TRBD1. V lost 5 bases and J lost 5; bases outside the gene matches: 8. The CDR3 runs to 15 residues. Germline assignment: CDR1 SEHNR and CDR2 FQNEAQ (reference sequence). The CDR3 bases are TGTGCCAGCAGCCCCAGCGGACAGGTGAATGAAAAACTGTTTTTT. Its translation: CASSPSGQVNEKLFF.

The chain carries TRBV7-9 and TRBJ1-2; D gene uncertain. The germline gives CDR1 SEHNR, CDR2 FQNEAQ (reference sequence). Trimming took off 5 bases at V and 3 bases at J, with 7 bases between the two ends. CDR3 length: 12 amino acids. CDR3 protein: CASSPGDYGYTF. In DNA form, the CDR3 reads TGTGCCAGCAGCCCGGGAGACTATGGCTACACCTTC.

CDR3: CASSLRQGRNSGNTIYF. The DNA of the CDR3 is TGTGCCAGCAGCTTAAGACAGGGACGTAACTCTGGAAACACCATATATTTT. The chain uses TRBV13 and TRBJ1-3, with 7 positions matching TRBD1. CDR1 and CDR2 from the germline V gene are PRHDT and FYEKMQ (reference sequence). The CDR3 has 17 residues. After removal of 2 bases from V and 0 bases from J, the junction contained 7 bases not matched to a gene. Looking up the rest from reference TRBV13 and TRBJ1-3 gives the full variable domain: AAGVIQSPRHLIKEKRETATLKCYPIPRHDTVYWYQQGPGQDPQFLISFYEKMQSDKGSIPDRFSAQQFSDYHSELNMSSLELGDSALYFCASSLRQGRNSGNTIYFGEGSWLTVV.

The chain combines TRBV12-3 or TRBV12-4 with TRBJ1-1; D uncertain. V lost 6 bases to trimming and J lost 2 bases, with 7 bases between them. The CDR3 covers 12 residues. CDR3 in DNA: TGTGCCAGCAGGCCCAGTAACACTGAAGCTTTCTTT. It is translated as CASRPSNTEAFF.

This chain links TRBV9 with TRBJ1-6, with D possibly TRBD1 on 5 matching bases. There are 15 residues in the CDR3. Germline CDR1 SGDLS, CDR2 YYNGEE. Trimming removed 3 bases from V and 5 bases from J, with 12 bases in between. Here the CDR3 reads CASSASEGNNSPLHF. As DNA, the CDR3 is TGTGCCAGCAGCGCATCGGAGGGGAATAATTCACCCCTCCACTTT. Supplemented by reference TRBV9 and TRBJ1-6, the full variable domain reads DSGVTQTPKHLITATGQRVTLRCSPRSGDLSVYWYQQSLDQGLQFLIQYYNGEERAKGNILERFSAQQFPDLHSELNLSSLELGDSALYFCASSASEGNNSPLHFGNGTRLTVT.

The chain combines TRBV4-2 with TRBJ2-2; maybe TRBD2 (6 bases). Trimming stripped 6 bases from V and 2 bases from J, with 16 bases between. Germline-derived CDR1 and CDR2 are LGHNA and YNFKEQ. This CDR3 region has 16 residues. Written as DNA, the CDR3 is TGTGCCAGCAGAACAACCGGGACTCTCAACACCGGGGAGCTGTTTTTT. It is translated as CASRTTGTLNTGELFF.

The gene calls are TRBV7-6 and TRBJ2-1, with D possibly TRBD1 on 6 matching bases. CDR1 and CDR2 (germline): SGHVS, FNYEAQ. This CDR3 has 16 residues. The V end was cut by 3 bases, the J end by 6 bases, with 18 bases between. The CDR3 region has the DNA TGTGCCAGCAGCTTGACAGGCAACCTATTAGGCAATGAGCAGTTCTTC. Its translation: CASSLTGNLLGNEQFF.

The gene calls are TRBV5-1 and TRBJ1-3; D not resolved. This CDR3 spans 17 amino acids. CDR1 SGHRS and CDR2 YFSETQ come from the germline V gene. The V gene lost 6 bases and the J gene lost 0 bases, with 19 bases spanning the gap. In DNA, the CDR3 is TGCGCCAGCACCATCGGGGTAGGAATCTCCTCTGGAAACACCATATATTTT. Encoded protein: CASTIGVGISSGNTIYF.

This rearrangement joins TRBV19 to TRBJ2-3, with 11 bases aligning to TRBD2. Germline V gene lookup returns CDR1 LNHDA and CDR2 SQIVND (reference sequence). The CDR3 consists of 17 residues. Trimming took 10 bases from V and 1 from J; bases not matched to a gene: 13. CDR3 protein: CATHNIKGLAGTDTQYF. The CDR3 DNA reads as TGTGCCACCCATAACATAAAGGGACTAGCGGGCACAGATACGCAGTATTTT.

The chain recombines TRBV14 with TRBJ2-2; a possible D gene is TRBD2 (5 bases). CDR3 length: 17 residues. Germline CDR1 and CDR2: SGHDN and FVKESK. V was trimmed by 1 base and J by 1 base, leaving 13 bases between them. CDR3 nucleotide sequence: TGTGCCAGCAGCCAAGTAGTCAGACTACGGAACACCGGGGAGCTGTTTTTT. This translates into CASSQVVRLRNTGELFF.

The rearrangement links TRBV7-9 to TRBJ1-1; D may be TRBD1 (5 bases). The germline V gene has CDR1 SEHNR and CDR2 FQNEAQ (reference sequence). Between the trimmed V and J ends, which lost 1 base and 3 bases, there was a span of 9 bases. This CDR3 contains 14 residues. The CDR3 loop reads CASSLGQGDTEAFF. Here the CDR3 DNA reads TGTGCCAGCAGCTTAGGCCAAGGGGACACTGAAGCTTTCTTT.

The rearrangement links TRBV4-3 to TRBJ2-4; TRBD1 agrees at 9 bases. CDR3 length equals 15 residues. V trimming: 0 bases; J trimming: 13 bases; junction bases outside the gene matches: 10. CDR1 and CDR2 from the germline V gene are LGHNA and YSLEER. Here the CDR3 reads CASSQDAGTGRAQYF. The CDR3 DNA follows: TGCGCCAGCAGCCAAGATGCCGGGACAGGGAGGGCACAGTACTTC.

The rearrangement uses TRBV7-8 and TRBJ2-1; D is undetermined. Germline V gene lookup returns CDR1 SGHVS and CDR2 FQNEAQ. V was cut by 5 bases and J by 10 bases, with 15 bases left in between. This CDR3 has 13 residues. The CDR3 here is CASSAGSSREQFF. CDR3 in DNA: TGTGCCAGCAGCGCCGGCTCCTCGAGGGAGCAGTTCTTC.

This clone appeared a few times. The chain employs TRBV19 and TRBJ2-1; 7 nucleotides agree with TRBD2. The J segment lost 12 bases and the V segment lost 2 bases, leaving 10 bases of the junction unmatched. Germline V lookup: CDR1 LNHDA, CDR2 SQIVND (reference sequence). The CDR3 extends over 14 amino acids. CDR3 bases: TGTGCCAGTAGTATACAGGCTAGCGGTACGGGGCAGTTCTTC. It yields the protein CASSIQASGTGQFF.

This clone has just one count. CDR3 DNA: TGTGCCAGCATCCCGCCGGGGGGGGAGACCCAGTACTTC. Protein product: CASIPPGGETQYF. V and J are TRBV7-9 and TRBJ2-5; 8 nucleotides align to TRBD2. The germline V gene has CDR1 SEHNR and CDR2 FQNEAQ (reference sequence). Trimming removed 7 bases from V and 5 bases from J; junction bases left unmatched: 6. The CDR3 runs to 13 residues.

The chain is built from TRBV6-2 or TRBV6-3 and TRBJ2-1; maybe TRBD2 (5 bases). This CDR3 has 13 residues. V dropped 2 bases and J dropped 5 bases, with 7 bases sitting between them. CDR1 and CDR2 (germline): MNHEY, SVGEGT. CDR3 nucleotide sequence: TGTGCCAGCAGTTACAGGGAGCACAATGAGCAGTTCTTC. Translated, it gives CASSYREHNEQFF.

The chain joins TRBV28 to TRBJ1-5; 8 nucleotides match TRBD1. This CDR3 is 15 amino acids long. With 2 bases clipped from V and 7 bases from J, the junction kept 7 bases outside the gene matches. In germline, CDR1 is MDHEN, CDR2 SYDVKM. The chain's CDR3 is CASSLRLTGAQPQHF. In DNA form, the CDR3 reads TGTGCCAGCAGTTTACGCCTGACAGGGGCCCAGCCCCAGCATTTT.

V usage is TRBV5-6 and J usage is TRBJ1-2, with 12 bases that match TRBD1. The germline gives CDR1 SGHDT, CDR2 YYEEEE. The CDR3 covers 15 residues. The ends lost 6 bases at V and 2 bases at J; junction bases unmatched: 5. Here the CDR3 reads CASTPGTGGNYGYTF. CDR3 in DNA: TGTGCCAGCACCCCCGGGACAGGGGGCAACTATGGCTACACCTTC.

This sequence joins TRBV6-2 or TRBV6-3 and TRBJ1-1, with 8 bases fitting TRBD1. V shed 6 bases, J shed 5 bases, and the junction held 5 bases outside the gene matches. Germline CDR1 MNHEY, CDR2 SVGEGT. The CDR3 has 13 residues. Here the CDR3 DNA reads TGTGCCAGCAGCCAGGGGGCGGGAACTGAAGCTTTCTTT. Translated, it gives CASSQGAGTEAFF.

This clone was detected once. V and J are TRBV7-2 and TRBJ1-2; a possible D gene is TRBD1 (6 bases). V lost 5 bases to trimming and J lost 6 bases, with 10 bases between them. The CDR3 has 12 amino acids. Germline values: CDR1 SGHTA, CDR2 FQGNSA. Here the CDR3 DNA reads TGTGCCAGCAGCCACAGGGTGGATGGCTACACCTTC. Protein product: CASSHRVDGYTF.

The CDR3 here is CASRSTGGNEQFF. CDR3 nucleotides: TGTGCCAGCAGGTCGACAGGGGGGAATGAGCAGTTCTTC. J is TRBJ2-1 and V is TRBV27; 9 nucleotides agree with TRBD1. V gave up 6 bases and J gave up 7 bases; unmatched junction bases: 4. The CDR3 has 13 residues. Looked up from germline, CDR1 is MNHEY and CDR2 is SMNVEV (reference sequence).

The chain links TRBV1 to TRBJ1-5; TRBD1, as called in the table, went unchecked against the DNA. TRBV1 counts as a pseudogene. CDR3 length: 20 residues. CDR3: CTSSQELGCSGDRDNQPQHF. Here the CDR3 DNA reads TGCACCAGCAGCCAAGAACTTGGTTGCAGTGGGGACAGGGACAATCAGCCCCAGCATTTT.

Of note for this clone: One end of the junction does not line up with germline, which may come from a read error. The V gene is TRBV18, the J gene TRBJ2-6; tentatively, D is TRBD2 (5 bases). The CDR3 is made up of 17 amino acids. Germline CDR1 is KGHSH and CDR2 is LQKENI. Here the CDR3 DNA reads TGTGCCAGCTCGCCACAACAAGGGAGCTCTGGGGCCAACGTCCTGACTTTC. Translating gives CASSPQQGSSGANVLTF.

The V gene is TRBV5-4, the J gene TRBJ1-1; a weak D match, TRBD1 (6 bases). The CDR3 spans 16 residues. V lost 3 bases to trimming and J lost 3 bases, with 18 bases between them. The germline CDR1 and CDR2 sequences are SGHNT and YYREEE (reference sequence). CDR3 nucleotides: TGTGCCAGCAGCTATAAACCCTACAGGGACGACACTGAAGCTTTCTTT. Translating gives CASSYKPYRDDTEAFF.

This chain connects TRBV27 to TRBJ1-4, with 8 bases lining up with TRBD1. CDR1 and CDR2 from the germline V gene are MNHEY and SMNVEV (reference sequence). With V trimmed by 5 bases and J by 8 bases, 16 bases remained unmatched. CDR3 length equals 17 residues. The CDR3 sequence: CASSGRDRGEWGEKLFF. CDR3 sequence (DNA): TGTGCCAGCAGTGGGAGAGACAGGGGAGAGTGGGGGGAAAAACTGTTTTTT.

This chain's CDR3 is CASSPVTGMDTGELFF. CDR3 nucleotides: TGTGCCAGCTCACCAGTGACAGGGATGGACACCGGGGAGCTGTTTTTT. V and J are TRBV18 and TRBJ2-2; 7 nucleotides agree with TRBD1. Per the germline V gene, CDR1 is KGHSH and CDR2 is LQKENI. Trimming removed 2 bases from V and 3 bases from J; junction bases left unmatched: 6. This CDR3 has 16 amino acids. The variable domain in full, completed from reference TRBV18 and TRBJ2-2, reads NAGVMQNPRHLVRRRGQEARLRCSPMKGHSHVYWYRQLPEEGLKFMVYLQKENIIDESGMPKERFSAEFPKEGPSILRIQQVVRGDSAAYFCASSPVTGMDTGELFFGEGSRLTVL.

This clone was found once. The rearrangement links TRBV6-5 to TRBJ2-2, with D hard to call. CDR1 is MNHEY, CDR2 SVGAGI, per germline. V lost 6 bases and J lost 5, with 13 bases in between. The CDR3 extends over 14 amino acids. CDR3 in amino acids: CASRMPIETGELFF. CDR3 DNA sequence: TGTGCCAGCAGGATGCCCATAGAAACCGGGGAGCTGTTTTTT.

The chain is built from TRBV30 and TRBJ1-2; unclear D gene. Between the trimmed V and J ends, which lost 3 bases and 5 bases, there was a span of 13 bases. The germline gives CDR1 GTSNPN, CDR2 SVGIG (reference sequence). This CDR3 is 13 amino acids long. CDR3 loop: CAWRGGGVYGYTF. The DNA of the CDR3 is TGTGCCTGGAGGGGCGGCGGGGTGTATGGCTACACCTTC.

This sequence joins TRBV7-9 and TRBJ2-1, with a weak D call TRBD1 (6 bases). CDR1 and CDR2 (germline): SEHNR, FQNEAQ (reference sequence). The V and J ends lost 5 bases and 2 bases respectively, with 13 bases between them. The CDR3 loop spans 15 amino acids. The chain's CDR3 is CASSTTWGPYNEQFF. DNA of the CDR3: TGTGCCAGCAGCACGACCTGGGGGCCCTACAATGAGCAGTTCTTC.

The chain employs TRBV5-8 and TRBJ1-2; D not certain. V shed 4 bases and J shed 1 base, with 11 bases lying between them. Germline V gene data show CDR1 as SGHTS and CDR2 as YDEGEE. This CDR3 region has 14 residues. CDR3 amino acids: CASSLGRVNYGYTF. CDR3 DNA: TGTGCCAGCAGCCTCGGACGGGTTAACTATGGCTACACCTTC. Variable domain in full (rest from reference TRBV5-8 and TRBJ1-2): EAGVTQSPTHLIKTRGQQATLRCSPISGHTSVYWYQQALGLGLQFLLWYDEGEERNRGNFPPRFSGRQFPNYSSELNVNALELEDSALYLCASSLGRVNYGYTFGSGTRLTVV.

The CDR3 protein is CASSSVGTQYF. The CDR3 bases are TGTGCCAGTAGTAGTGTTGGGACCCAGTACTTC. This chain uses TRBV19 with TRBJ2-5; D unclear. The CDR3 contains 11 residues. Germline V gene lookup returns CDR1 LNHDA and CDR2 SQIVND (reference sequence). The V and J ends lost 4 bases and 7 bases respectively, with 7 bases between them.

The CDR3 bases are TGCAGTGCCATCCCCAAGTATGGCTACACCTTC. Protein sequence: CSAIPKYGYTF. This sequence joins TRBV20-1 and TRBJ1-2, with no clear D. Germline CDR1 is DFQATT and CDR2 is SNEGSKA (reference sequence). The CDR3 consists of 11 residues. Trimming took 6 bases from V and 5 from J, leaving 10 bases between them.